A selection of T cell receptor beta chains follows, all from one sample in a study of T-cell memory formation after mild COVID-19. TCRdb called the 5' RACE reads again in MiXCR, with one record for every CDR3 protein. The sample includes under 550,000 distinct CDR3 sequences, roughly 18% of them seen just once. The sample comprised PBMCs or a T cell subset sorted from them (not recorded which). These receptors were collected from a man aged 18-30 years who had mild COVID-19 (a few samples of this study predate the infection). Cell type and time point are not known. CDR3s include the opening cysteine and the closing phenylalanine or tryptophan. D genes are given only for firm matches. For some rows the clone size is stated as once, few or many, or as a class when expanded; others skip it.

j_call d_call v_call clone_size cdr3_nt cdr3_aa
TRBJ1-5 - TRBV20-1 - TGCAGTGCTAGACCCGGCGGTGGTCAGCCCCAGCATTTT CSARPGGGQPQHF
TRBJ2-1 - TRBV20-1 - TGCAGTGCTCGAGGTGAGCAGTTCTTC CSARGEQFF
TRBJ1-3 - TRBV6-4 - TGTGCCAGCAGTGAAGAGCCCTCTGGAAACACCATATATTTT CASSEEPSGNTIYF
TRBJ2-2 - TRBV5-1 few TGCGCCAGCAGCTTGTTGCAGGGGCATGGCGGGGAGCTGTTTTTT CASSLLQGHGGELFF
TRBJ2-6 - TRBV6-2/TRBV6-3 few TGTGCCAGCTCGAGGGACTCTGGGGCCAACGTCCTGACTTTC CASSRDSGANVLTF
TRBJ1-2 - TRBV7-3 - TGTGCCAGCAGCTTAATTGGTGGTTTGGACGCCTATGGCTACACCTTC CASSLIGGLDAYGYTF
TRBJ1-2 - TRBV5-1 few TGCGCCAGCAGCTCACTGACGGGAAGGAACTATGGCTACACCTTC CASSSLTGRNYGYTF
TRBJ1-5 - TRBV10-3 few TGTGCCATCAGTGACGCTATACAGGGCAATCAGCCCCAGCATTTT CAISDAIQGNQPQHF
TRBJ1-5 - TRBV28 - TGTGCCAGCAGAGCACAGTGGGTAAATCAGCCCCAGCATTTT CASRAQWVNQPQHF
TRBJ2-3 - TRBV29-1 - TGCAGCGTTGAAAGTCGGGGGGATACGCAGTATTTT CSVESRGDTQYF
TRBJ2-7 - TRBV12-3/TRBV12-4 few TGTGCCAGCAGTACTGGGAGGTGGGGCTACGAGCAGTACTTC CASSTGRWGYEQYF
TRBJ2-7 - TRBV7-9 - TGTGCCAGCAGCTCCAAGACAGTCTCCTACGAGCAGTACTTC CASSSKTVSYEQYF
TRBJ1-1 - TRBV29-1 - TGCAGCCTTTCGGACAGTCGGTTCACTGAAGCTTTCTTT CSLSDSRFTEAFF
TRBJ2-5 - TRBV4-1 - TGCGCCAGCAGCCAAGAAGTCGACACAGGAGCTCTCGGGGAGACCCAGTACTTC CASSQEVDTGALGETQYF
TRBJ1-1 - TRBV5-1 - TGCGCCAGCAGCTGGGCAGGACTCAACACTGAAGCTTTCTTT CASSWAGLNTEAFF
TRBJ2-1 - TRBV14 - TGTGCCAGCAGCCAAACCCTAAGGCCGGGGTTCTATGAGCAGTTCTTC CASSQTLRPGFYEQFF
TRBJ1-1 - TRBV29-1 - TGCAGCGTTGCTAGAGGCACTGAAGCTTTCTTT CSVARGTEAFF
TRBJ2-3 - TRBV27 - TGTGCCAGCCGATTGGGGGATACGCAGTATTTT CASRLGDTQYF
TRBJ1-5 - TRBV19 - TGTGCCAGTAGTATCCGGAATCAGCCCCAGCATTTT CASSIRNQPQHF
TRBJ1-1 TRBD1 TRBV18 - TGTGCCAGCTCACCCTCGGACAGGGGAGGGAGGTTGAACACTGAAGCTTTCTTT CASSPSDRGGRLNTEAFF
TRBJ1-5 - TRBV6-2/TRBV6-3 - TGTGCCAGCAGCTCTCGACGGATTCGCAATCAGCCCCAGCATTTT CASSSRRIRNQPQHF
TRBJ1-2 TRBD1 TRBV10-3 few TGTGCCATCAGTGAGGCGTCAGGAGGGGGCAGCAACTATGGCTACACCTTC CAISEASGGGSNYGYTF
TRBJ1-1 - TRBV4-2 - TGTGCCAGCAGCCAAGCCAATCAGCGCACTGAAGCTTTCTTT CASSQANQRTEAFF
TRBJ2-3 - TRBV30 - TGTGCCTGGAGTACAGTACCCGGGGGAGATACGCAGTATTTT CAWSTVPGGDTQYF
TRBJ2-2 - TRBV2 many TGTGCCAGCAGTGAAGGACACACCGGGGAGCTGTTTTTT CASSEGHTGELFF
TRBJ2-1 TRBD2 TRBV29-1 - TGCAGCGTCGCACTAGCGGGGGGGCTTTGGGAGCAGTTCTTC CSVALAGGLWEQFF
TRBJ1-4 TRBD1 TRBV12-3/TRBV12-4 - TGTGCCAGCAGTCCGGGACAGGTCGGGGCTAATGAAAAACTGTTTTTT CASSPGQVGANEKLFF
TRBJ2-5 TRBD1 TRBV20-1 - TGCAGTGCTAGAGAGTGGACAGGGGGGAAAGAGACCCAGTACTTC CSAREWTGGKETQYF
TRBJ2-1 - TRBV21-1 - TGTGCCAGCAGCAGACAGAATGAGCAGTTCTTC CASSRQNEQFF
TRBJ2-2 - TRBV5-1 - TGCGCCAGCAGCTTCCAAGTTGGCGGGGAGCTGTTTTTT CASSFQVGGELFF
TRBJ2-5 - TRBV7-7 many TGTGCTAGCAGCATAGGACATCTAGAGACCCAGTACTTC CASSIGHLETQYF
TRBJ2-1 TRBD2 TRBV11-1 - TGTGCCAGCAGCTCGGGGGCTAGCGGGAGTAGCTCCTACAATGAGCAGTTCTTC CASSSGASGSSSYNEQFF
TRBJ2-6 - TRBV4-3 few TGCGCCAGCAGCCAAGATGTAGGACAGAGGATAACTGGGGCCAACGTCCTGACTTTC CASSQDVGQRITGANVLTF